The clone carrying this T cell receptor beta chain was seen more than once but under ten times. The data derive from a study of T cells in Graves' hyperthyroidism and ophthalmopathy. Amplification of TCR beta CDR3 regions used RNA as the template. HTBI primers were the set used in a first-round RT-PCR of the TCR CDR3. TCRdb redid the calling of the multiplex PCR reads with MiXCR, one entry per CDR3 protein. The sample includes about 480,000 distinct CDR3 sequences, about an eighth of them seen just once. CDR3 length: 15 residues. Per the germline V gene, CDR1 is SEHNR and CDR2 is FQNEAQ (reference sequence). V lost 4 bases to trimming and J lost 5 bases; unmatched junction nucleotides: 9. PBMCs stemmed from approximately 10 ml fresh peripheral blood.

This clonotype originated in a woman younger than 30 with Graves' hyperthyroidism. Sequenced input: blood. The gene calls are TRBV7-9 and TRBJ2-5; 8 bases agree with TRBD2. CDR3 coding DNA: TGTGCCAGCAGCTCTCGACGGGGGGGAATGGAGACCCAGTACTTC. This gives the protein CASSSRRGGMETQYF.